This T cell receptor (beta chain) originates from a study of response to subunit inactivated influenza vaccine. A single record per CDR3 protein comes from TCRdb applying MiXCR to the RT-PCR reads. The table has under 550,000 distinct CDR3 sequences, approximately 7.8% seen once. There are a few counts of this clonotype. Its antigen is unknown. CDR3 length: 13 residues. Germline V gene data show CDR1 as SQVTM and CDR2 as ANQGSEA. V lost 3 bases and J 3 bases, leaving 9 bases between the germline ends. Study-level results: Few additional T cells are recruited per seasonal influenza vaccination, authors suggested.

The chain employs TRBV29-1 and TRBJ1-5; D not certain. The input for sequencing was PBMCs from blood, taken around 25 months after vaccination. The receptor's source is a man aged 45 to 75 who received an inactivated influenza vaccine. For the CDR3, the DNA is TGCAGCGTTGAGGCAGGCGTCAATCAGCCCCAGCATTTT. Translation: CSVEAGVNQPQHF. The full variable domain, its missing parts supplied by reference TRBV29-1 and TRBJ1-5, is SAVISQKPSRDICQRGTSLTIQCQVDSQVTMMFWYRQQPGQSLTLIATANQGSEATYESGFVIDKFPISRPNLTFSTLTVSNMSPEDSSIYLCSVEAGVNQPQHFGDGTRLSIL.